The rows below give T cell receptor beta chains drawn from one sample of a study of T cells in Graves' hyperthyroidism and ophthalmopathy. TCRdb re-called the multiplex PCR reads with MiXCR, one entry per CDR3 protein. The sample holds approximately 600,000 distinct CDR3 sequences; 16% are singletons and the top ten take about 3.8%. Sequencing was done on a sample of blood. The receptors were sampled from a woman younger than 45 with Graves' hyperthyroidism. Both conserved end residues are part of each CDR3. A D gene is named only where the DNA matches it firmly. Rows give clone size only sometimes, using once, few, many, or a class for an expanded clone.

>TRBD2|.|TRBV18|TRBJ2-1
TGTGCCAGCTCACCCTGGGGGGGTAACAATGAGCAGTTCTTC
CASSPWGGNNEQFF
>.|many|TRBV7-2|TRBJ2-7
TGTGCCAGCAGCTTAAACTACTCCGACGAGCAGTACTTC
CASSLNYSDEQYF
>TRBD1|.|TRBV9|TRBJ1-2
TGTGCCAGCAGCGCATTGACAGGGGGCGATGGCTACACCTTC
CASSALTGGDGYTF
>.|few|TRBV5-1|TRBJ2-7
TGCGCCAGCAGACTTACCGGACAGCCAACCTACGAGCAGTACTTC
CASRLTGQPTYEQYF
>.|many|TRBV7-2|TRBJ2-3
TGTGCCAGCAGCTTAGGGGGGTCGGGAACGCAGTATTTT
CASSLGGSGTQYF
>.|.|TRBV12-3/TRBV12-4|TRBJ1-5
TGTGCCAGCAGCCGGGGGACTTCGGGGCAGCCCCAGCATTTT
CASSRGTSGQPQHF
>TRBD2|.|TRBV19|TRBJ2-2
TGTGCCACCCTAGCGGTTGACACCGGGGAGCTGTTTTTT
CATLAVDTGELFF
>.|.|TRBV4-3|TRBJ2-5
TGCGCCAGCAGCCAAGAAAAAGGGGGACTTGGGGGAGGGCCCCAGTACTTC
CASSQEKGGLGGGPQYF
>.|few|TRBV19|TRBJ1-2
TGTGCCGGCAAGCGGACGGGGTATGGCTACACCTTC
CAGKRTGYGYTF
>TRBD1|many|TRBV20-1|TRBJ2-7
TGCAGTGCTAGGGGAGCAAGCGACAGGGGCTACCGGTACGAGCAGTACTTC
CSARGASDRGYRYEQYF
>.|.|TRBV6-6|TRBJ2-7
TGTGCCAGCAGTTACACGGGAGCCCACTACGAGCAGTACTTC
CASSYTGAHYEQYF
>TRBD2|many|TRBV7-2|TRBJ2-1
TGTGCCAGCAGCAAGGGGACTAGCCTCTACAATGAGCAGTTCTTC
CASSKGTSLYNEQFF
>TRBD2|many|TRBV9|TRBJ2-1
TGTGCCAGCAGCGTAGACGATAGCGGGCATGAGCAGTTCTTC
CASSVDDSGHEQFF
>TRBD1|.|TRBV7-3|TRBJ1-1
TGTGCCAGCAGCCAGGGGGCCTCGAACACTGAAGCTTTCTTT
CASSQGASNTEAFF
>.|many|TRBV11-3|TRBJ2-3
TGTGCCAGCAGCTTTAGGGAGGAGGTAGATACGCAGTATTTT
CASSFREEVDTQYF
>.|many|TRBV24-1|TRBJ2-7
TGTGCCACCCAAGGGGCCTCCTACGAGCAGTACTTC
CATQGASYEQYF
>.|.|TRBV4-1|TRBJ2-7
TGCGCCAGCAGCCAAGATCATCTCGGGACGTACGAGCAGTACTTC
CASSQDHLGTYEQYF
>.|many|TRBV6-1|TRBJ2-1
TGTGCCAGCAGTCGTGTGATCGAGCAGTTCTTC
CASSRVIEQFF
>TRBD1|.|TRBV27|TRBJ1-6
TGTGCCAGCAGTCCCAGGACAGGGCCCTATTCACCCCTCCACTTT
CASSPRTGPYSPLHF
>.|many|TRBV7-9|TRBJ2-7
TGTGCCAGCAGCTTCGTAGGGGATCCCCCTTACGAGCAGTACTTC
CASSFVGDPPYEQYF
>TRBD2|many|TRBV28|TRBJ2-3
TGTGCCAGCAGTTTATTAAGGACTAGCGGCTCAAATACGCAGTATTTT
CASSLLRTSGSNTQYF
>TRBD2|few|TRBV6-2/TRBV6-3|TRBJ2-7
TGTGCCAGCAGTCGTAGCGGGAGCGTGTTCGAGCAGTACTTC
CASSRSGSVFEQYF
>TRBD2|many|TRBV5-6|TRBJ2-7
TGTGCCAGCAGCTTAAGAGCGGGAGGATCCTACGAGCAGTACTTC
CASSLRAGGSYEQYF
>.|many|TRBV24-1|TRBJ2-3
TGTGCCACCAGTCAGGGGTCAATAGATACGCAGTATTTT
CATSQGSIDTQYF
>TRBD1|.|TRBV6-4|TRBJ2-5
TGTGCCAGCAGTGAGTCGACAGGGGAGACCCAGTACTTC
CASSESTGETQYF
>.|.|TRBV5-8|TRBJ2-5
TGTGCCAGCAGCTTCAGGAGGGGCGCCGAGGAGACCCAGTACTTC
CASSFRRGAEETQYF
>.|.|TRBV7-2|TRBJ1-2
TGTGCCAGCGCTCCTCAGACTAACTATGGCTACACCTTC
CASAPQTNYGYTF
>.|many|TRBV20-1|TRBJ2-3
TGCAGTGCTAGATTCCCAGGAGGTACGCAGTATTTT
CSARFPGGTQYF
>.|many|TRBV28|TRBJ2-3
TGTGCCAGCAGTTTAACTAGGTCGCAGTATTTT
CASSLTRSQYF
>.|many|TRBV27|TRBJ2-1
TGTGCCAGCAGTTTCGGCCTAGCGATCAATGAGCAGTTCTTC
CASSFGLAINEQFF
>TRBD2|.|TRBV6-1|TRBJ2-2
TGTGCCAGCAGTTCTGGGACTAGGATCACGAACACCGGGGAGCTGTTTTTT
CASSSGTRITNTGELFF
>.|many|TRBV20-1|TRBJ1-4
TGCAGTGCTAGAGATGTGCGACACTCAAATGAAAAACTGTTTTTT
CSARDVRHSNEKLFF
>TRBD1|many|TRBV20-1|TRBJ2-5
TGCAGTGCTAGGAGATACGACAGGGGAGGAGAGGAGACCCAGTACTTC
CSARRYDRGGEETQYF
>.|.|TRBV5-1|TRBJ1-2
TGCGCCAGCAGCTTGGAGGGGGAGTCTGGCTACGCCTTC
CASSLEGESGYAF
>TRBD2|many|TRBV13|TRBJ2-1
TGTGCCAGCAGCGCCTGGGAGCGGGAAAATGAGCAGTTCTTC
CASSAWERENEQFF
>.|.|TRBV4-1|TRBJ2-1
TGCGCCAGCAGCCAAGATGAAGGTTCCTACAATGAGCAGTTCTTC
CASSQDEGSYNEQFF
>.|many|TRBV6-1|TRBJ2-7
TGTGCCAGCAGTGAAGGGGGGACAAAAACCTACGAGCAGTACTTC
CASSEGGTKTYEQYF
>.|many|TRBV2|TRBJ2-3
TGTGCCAGCAGTGAAGCGACGAGAGATACGCAGTATTTT
CASSEATRDTQYF
>TRBD1|many|TRBV20-1|TRBJ1-1
TGCAGTGCTAGAGTCCGACAGGGGGCGGCAACTGAAGCTTTCTTT
CSARVRQGAATEAFF
>TRBD1|many|TRBV29-1|TRBJ2-5
TGCAGCTCTCGGGAACAGGGGGCGAAGGGGACCCAGTACTTC
CSSREQGAKGTQYF
>.|many|TRBV20-1|TRBJ2-7
TGCAGTGCTAGAGATTTTCTCGCCGAGCAGTACTTC
CSARDFLAEQYF
>.|.|TRBV29-1|TRBJ2-7
TGCAGCGTCTTTGTACATAGTGGTGGCGAGCAGTACTTC
CSVFVHSGGEQYF
>.|.|TRBV20-1|TRBJ1-5
TGCAGTGCTAGAGGCCCAGGGCAGGGAGGAGGTTTTGGTCAGCCCCAGCATTTT
CSARGPGQGGGFGQPQHF
>.|.|TRBV19|TRBJ1-2
TGTGCCAGTAGTATAGAAGACGGAACCTATGGCTACACCTTC
CASSIEDGTYGYTF
>.|few|TRBV29-1|TRBJ2-2
TGCAGCGTTGAAAGATCGTACACCGGGGAGCTGTTTTTT
CSVERSYTGELFF